This TCR beta chain was profiled in a study of T cells after yellow fever vaccination. Notes on the study in general: The appearance of a small share of clonotypes in both CD4 and CD8 compartments was observed.

This clonotype was counted at least ten times. Its antigen is unknown. This CDR3 contains 15 residues. Germline V gene data show CDR1 as SGHRS and CDR2 as YFSETQ. Trimming removed 0 bases from V and 6 bases from J; junction bases left unmatched: 5. TCRdb re-analysed the 5' RACE reads in MiXCR, keeping a single row per CDR3 protein. The data contain some 340,000 distinct CDR3 sequences, about 10% of them singletons. The chain has TRBV5-1 and TRBJ1-5, with TRBD1 matching over 8 bases. This receptor was obtained from a man younger than 30 who received the YFV17D yellow fever vaccine. Sequencing was performed on CD4+ T cells sorted from PBMCs, taken 45 days after the yellow fever booster vaccination. The CDR3 sequence is CASSLGTGQGQPQHF. For the CDR3, the DNA is TGCGCCAGCAGCTTGGGGACAGGGCAAGGTCAGCCCCAGCATTTT.